The source of this T cell receptor (beta chain) is a study of T cell responses to AZD1222 COVID-19 vaccine. Points on this clone: Its cognate antigen is unknown.

Method: immunoSEQ multiplex PCR; TCRdb's copy keeps in-frame clones and lacks some. The table includes under 150,000 clones, approximately 92% detected once. Overall study findings and caveats: The span of vaccine-associated CD4 TCRs extended across spike, with dominance at 160-218 and 743-854. Donors were chiefly white British, with a greater number of females, and clonal diversity was perhaps underestimated. Epitopes outside B.1.351 and B.1.1.7 mutated regions reportedly drew nearly half of spike TCRs.

Germline CDR1 and CDR2: LNHDA and SQIVND (reference sequence). Between the trimmed V and J ends, which lost 5 bases and 6 bases, there was a span of 8 bases. CDR3 size: 13 residues. The input for sequencing was peripheral blood, taken on day 0 of AZD1222 vaccination. The clonotype was recovered from an adult in good health. The chain employs TRBV19 and TRBJ2-6, with no clear D. DNA for the CDR3: TGTGCCAGTAGTGGTGTTGCGGCCAACGTCCTGACTTTC. It specifies CASSGVAANVLTF.